Below, 19 T cell receptor beta chains from the same sample are listed, as sequenced in a study of T cell responses to AZD1222 COVID-19 vaccine. TCRdb keeps only in-frame clones here, not all; method: immunoSEQ multiplex PCR. The table records some 50,000 clones, around 85% of them present only once. The material sequenced was peripheral blood, taken on day 0 of AZD1222 vaccination. These receptor sequences come from an adult in good health.

V and J are TRBV7-9 and TRBJ2-7; 13 bases map to TRBD2. The CDR3 covers 16 residues. From germline, CDR1 is SEHNR and CDR2 FQNEAQ (reference sequence). Germline trimming cut 3 bases from V and 2 bases from J; bases unmatched to any gene: 4. For the CDR3, the DNA is TGTGCCAGCAGCTTGACTAGCGGGGGGACTCCCTACGAGCAGTACTTC. Its protein product is CASSLTSGGTPYEQYF.

V gene TRBV4-3 combines with J gene TRBJ1-1; D is unclear. The germline gives CDR1 LGHNA, CDR2 YSLEER. This CDR3 spans 15 amino acids. V was trimmed by 2 bases and J by 0 bases, leaving 10 bases between them. Written as DNA, the CDR3 is TGCGCCAGCAGCCAATTGTGGAAAATGAACACTGAAGCTTTCTTT. Protein product: CASSQLWKMNTEAFF.

V is TRBV13 and J is TRBJ1-2; D is undetermined. The CDR3 loop spans 15 amino acids. Germline V gives CDR1 PRHDT, CDR2 FYEKMQ (reference sequence). V was cut by 5 bases and J by 4 bases, with 17 bases left in between. The chain's CDR3 is CASSHTSFTSYGYTF. The CDR3, as DNA: TGTGCCAGCAGCCACACGTCGTTCACATCCTATGGCTACACCTTC.

This clone was counted a single time. The genes are TRBV28 and TRBJ1-5; D gene uncertain. CDR1 is MDHEN, CDR2 SYDVKM, per germline. The CDR3 extends over 14 amino acids. The ends were cut back, 2 bases at V and 2 bases at J, with 7 bases in the middle. The CDR3 nucleotides are TGTGCCAGCAGTTTAGGAGCGCGCAATCAGCCCCAGCATTTT. The encoded protein is CASSLGARNQPQHF.

The chain is built from TRBV5-6 and TRBJ2-7; D unresolved. The V end was cut by 0 bases, the J end by 6 bases, with 4 bases between. Germline values: CDR1 SGHDT, CDR2 YYEEEE. CDR3 length: 11 amino acids. DNA of the CDR3: TGTGCCAGCAGCTTGGAGCGCGAGCAGTACTTC. It specifies CASSLEREQYF.

In this sample, this clone turned up once. The CDR3 nucleotides read TGCGCCAGCAGCTTTCAGGGGAACACTGAAGCTTTCTTT. Translated: CASSFQGNTEAFF. The chain has TRBV5-1 and TRBJ1-1, with a weak D call TRBD1 (5 bases). CDR1 is SGHRS and CDR2 is YFSETQ in the germline V gene. The ends were cut back, 2 bases at V and 1 base at J, with 6 bases in the middle. The CDR3 spans 13 residues.

The chain is built from TRBV28 and TRBJ1-5; D remains unclear. Germline V CDR1 and CDR2: MDHEN, SYDVKM. The CDR3 loop spans 17 amino acids. Trimming took off 4 bases at V and 1 base at J, with 17 bases between the two ends. CDR3 nucleotides: TGTGCCAGCAGTTCCCGCCTCGCGGGCGCGAGCAATCAGCCCCAGCATTTT. This gives the protein CASSSRLAGASNQPQHF.

CDR3 residues: CASSLGLAGGLGSYNEQFF. Here the CDR3 DNA reads TGCGCCAGCAGCTTGGGACTAGCGGGAGGGCTGGGCTCCTACAATGAGCAGTTCTTC. The rearrangement uses TRBV5-1 and TRBJ2-1; TRBD2 aligns across 14 bases. The J segment lost 0 bases and the V segment lost 0 bases, leaving 5 bases of the junction unmatched. This CDR3 has 19 amino acids. The germline V gene encodes CDR1 SGHRS and CDR2 YFSETQ.

The chain carries TRBV9 and TRBJ2-2; the D is unclear. Trimming cost V 3 bases and J 3 bases, with 9 bases left between them. The germline V gene has CDR1 SGDLS and CDR2 YYNGEE. The CDR3 runs 14 residues. DNA for the CDR3: TGTGCCAGCAGCGCCTGGCTCGACACCGGGGAGCTGTTTTTT. Residues: CASSAWLDTGELFF.

J is TRBJ1-2 and V is TRBV4-3; a possible D gene is TRBD1 (6 bases). This CDR3 is built from 17 residues. Looked up from germline, CDR1 is LGHNA and CDR2 is YSLEER. Trimming stripped 0 bases from V and 4 bases from J, with 18 bases between. CDR3 in DNA: TGCGCCAGCAGCCAAGAGGCAGGACAGAACCCTCTCTATGGCTACACCTTC. Amino acids: CASSQEAGQNPLYGYTF.

The V call is TRBV5-4, the J call TRBJ2-3; D is possibly TRBD1 (7 bases). The CDR3 runs to 16 residues. Per the germline V gene, CDR1 is SGHNT and CDR2 is YYREEE (reference sequence). Trimming stripped 4 bases from V and 1 base from J, with 16 bases between. CDR3 in DNA: TGTGCCAGCAGCCCCTGGGCGGGGACAGGCACAGATACGCAGTATTTT. Protein product: CASSPWAGTGTDTQYF.

This chain joins TRBV5-6 and TRBJ2-7; 9 nucleotides line up with TRBD1. V shed 5 bases, J shed 5 bases, and the junction held 11 bases outside the gene matches. The germline CDR1 and CDR2 sequences are SGHDT and YYEEEE. There are 15 residues in the CDR3. The chain's CDR3 is CASRPGQGLSDEQYF. The CDR3 DNA follows: TGTGCCAGCAGGCCGGGACAGGGACTGAGCGACGAGCAGTACTTC. Combining the CDR3 with reference TRBV5-6 and TRBJ2-7 gives the whole variable domain DAGVTQSPTHLIKTRGQQVTLRCSPKSGHDTVSWYQQALGQGPQFIFQYYEEEERQRGNFPDRFSGHQFPNYSSELNVNALLLGDSALYLCASRPGQGLSDEQYFGPGTRLTVT.

The chain employs TRBV6-5 and TRBJ1-1; D not certain. Trimming took 4 bases from V and 1 from J, leaving 10 bases between them. CDR1 is MNHEY, CDR2 SVGAGI, per germline. This CDR3 has 14 residues. CDR3 residues: CASSFADKNTEAFF. In DNA form, the CDR3 reads TGTGCCAGCAGTTTTGCCGACAAGAACACTGAAGCTTTCTTT.

This chain uses TRBV28 with TRBJ2-5; TRBD1 agrees at 7 bases. Germline V lookup: CDR1 MDHEN, CDR2 SYDVKM. The CDR3 extends over 14 amino acids. J was trimmed by 4 bases and V by 7 bases; bases with no gene match: 9. The CDR3 coding sequence is TGTGCCAGCATCTCGACAGGGCGAGGAGAGACCCAGTACTTC. Its protein is CASISTGRGETQYF.

This clone is a singleton in its sample. The chain has TRBV21-1 and TRBJ1-1. TRBV21-1 is a listed pseudogene. This CDR3 is 12 amino acids long. The CDR3, as DNA: TGTGCCAGCAGCCAAGGCCACACTGAAGCTTTCTTT. Its protein product is CASSQGHTEAFF.

The genes are TRBV6-5 and TRBJ2-1, with D possibly matching TRBD2 (5 bases). The CDR3 is 10 residues long. Trimming pared 6 bases from V and 9 bases from J, leaving 6 bases between. Germline V gene lookup returns CDR1 MNHEY and CDR2 SVGAGI. CDR3 DNA: TGTGCCAGCAGAGCGGTTGAGCAGTTCTTC. It yields the protein CASRAVEQFF.

The chain couples TRBV13 to TRBJ1-2; tentative D call: TRBD1 (5 bases). This CDR3 spans 14 amino acids. V lost 0 bases to trimming and J lost 2 bases, with 7 bases between them. Germline-derived CDR1 and CDR2 are PRHDT and FYEKMQ (reference sequence). The CDR3 DNA sequence: TGTGCCAGCAGCTTAGGTGCAGGGAACTATGGCTACACCTTC. It translates to CASSLGAGNYGYTF. The full variable domain, its missing parts supplied by reference TRBV13 and TRBJ1-2, is AAGVIQSPRHLIKEKRETATLKCYPIPRHDTVYWYQQGPGQDPQFLISFYEKMQSDKGSIPDRFSAQQFSDYHSELNMSSLELGDSALYFCASSLGAGNYGYTFGSGTRLTVV.

This chain uses TRBV28 with TRBJ1-2, with TRBD1 identical over 9 bases. Unmatched junction bases numbered 7, after V lost 2 bases and J lost 3 bases. Germline values: CDR1 MDHEN, CDR2 SYDVKM. The CDR3 covers 16 residues. The CDR3 bases are TGTGCCAGCAGTTTAGACAGGACAGGGGACGACTATGGCTACACCTTC. Its translation is CASSLDRTGDDYGYTF.

The gene calls are TRBV2 and TRBJ2-5; TRBD1 matches 8 bases. The CDR3 covers 12 residues. Per the germline V gene, CDR1 is SNHLY and CDR2 is FYNNEI. The V gene end was trimmed by 9 bases and the J gene end by 0 bases; junction bases not matched to a gene: 0. The CDR3 coding sequence is TGTGCCAGACAGGGGGACCAAGAGACCCAGTACTTC. Translating it yields CARQGDQETQYF.